The 5 T cell receptor beta chains reported below all come from one sample, sequenced in a study of blood T cell repertoires in COVID-19. Profiling relied on immunoSEQ multiplex PCR, and the TCRdb table lists in-frame clones only, not all of them. The repertoire consists of 100,000 to 150,000 clones, with around 88% occurring once and the leading ten covering 2.3%. Specimen: PBMCs or T cells enriched from blood (not recorded which). These receptors all stem from a woman between 45 and 60 years old who had recovered from COVID-19.

The chain is built from TRBV5-8 and TRBJ1-6, with 7 bases fitting TRBD1. Unmatched junction bases numbered 7, after V lost 1 base and J lost 9 bases. The CDR3 sequence is 15 residues long. Germline V lookup: CDR1 SGHTS, CDR2 YDEGEE. For the CDR3, the DNA is TGTGCCAGCAGCTTGTCAACGACAGGGACTTCACCCCTCCACTTT. Translated, it gives CASSLSTTGTSPLHF.

The rearrangement links TRBV4-1 to TRBJ2-2, with 7 bases that match TRBD1. The CDR3 spans 16 residues. Germline V gives CDR1 MGHRA, CDR2 YSYEKL. With V trimmed by 3 bases and J by 1 base, 5 bases remained unmatched. This CDR3 is CASSHLGQVNTGELFF. CDR3 coding DNA: TGCGCCAGCAGCCACCTCGGACAGGTGAACACCGGGGAGCTGTTTTTT.

This chain links TRBV5-4 with TRBJ2-2, with 9 bases lining up with TRBD1. The CDR3 covers 17 residues. Germline CDR1 reads SGHNT; CDR2 reads YYREEE (reference sequence). V was clipped by 4 bases and J by 7 bases; unmatched bases: 14. CDR3 sequence: CASSLLTQGASGGELFF. The CDR3 DNA sequence: TGTGCCAGCAGCCTGTTGACACAGGGGGCTTCAGGCGGGGAGCTGTTTTTT.

This CDR3 reads CASTLGQLYGYTF. In DNA, the CDR3 is TGTGCCAGCACCCTGGGACAGCTCTATGGCTACACCTTC. The rearrangement uses TRBV2 and TRBJ1-2, with 7 bases lining up with TRBD1. Germline trimming cut 7 bases from V and 4 bases from J; bases unmatched to any gene: 6. Germline V gene data show CDR1 as SNHLY and CDR2 as FYNNEI. The CDR3 totals 13 residues.

In DNA form, the CDR3 reads TGTGCCAGCAGCGCCCGGGGGGCGGGGGGTGAGCAGTTCTTC. Its translation: CASSARGAGGEQFF. The chain has TRBV3-1 (or the pseudogene TRBV3-2) and TRBJ2-1, with TRBD2 matching over 8 bases. CDR1 is LGHDT, CDR2 YNNKEL, per germline (reference sequence). The CDR3 consists of 14 residues. V gave up 5 bases and J gave up 9 bases; unmatched junction bases: 9.